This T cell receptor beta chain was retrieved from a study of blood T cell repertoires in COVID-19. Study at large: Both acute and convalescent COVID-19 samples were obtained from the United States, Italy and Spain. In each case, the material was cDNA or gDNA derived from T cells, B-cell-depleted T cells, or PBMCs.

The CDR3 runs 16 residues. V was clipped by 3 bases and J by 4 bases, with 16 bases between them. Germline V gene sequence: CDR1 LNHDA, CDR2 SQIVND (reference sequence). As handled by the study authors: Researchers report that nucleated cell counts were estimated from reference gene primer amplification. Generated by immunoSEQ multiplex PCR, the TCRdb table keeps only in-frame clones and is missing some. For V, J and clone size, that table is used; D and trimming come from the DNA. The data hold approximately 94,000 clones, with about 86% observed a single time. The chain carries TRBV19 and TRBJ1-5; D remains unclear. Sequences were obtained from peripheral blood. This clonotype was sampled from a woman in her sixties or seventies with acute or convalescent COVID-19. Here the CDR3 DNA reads TGTGCCAGTAGTATTGATGGAGGCAACCCAAATCAGCCCCAGCATTTT. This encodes CASSIDGGNPNQPQHF.